Given below is one T cell receptor (beta chain) in context. The specificity of this receptor is unknown. No quality values exist for individual bases; no much larger clone is one base distant. These data originate in a study of blood T cell repertoires in COVID-19 (dated by TCRdb to about 2020). For context, the study as a whole: Samples covering the acute and convalescent phases of COVID-19 were provided by collaborators in the United States, Italy and Spain. Where available, HLA class I and class II types were obtained from metadata supplied by the sample provider rather than from assay-based typing. The prospective study material was composed of cDNA or gDNA derived from T cells, B-cell-depleted T cells, or PBMCs. Samples were obtained from the ongoing ImmuneRACE study (first 160 participants) and from about 1,300 subjects provided by 6 global collaborators. Subjects who had been exposed to COVID-19, were actively infected with it, or had recovered from it provided the deeply sampled blood TCRbeta repertoires that made up the dataset. The repertoires were released in a freely available public database meant as a resource for research on the immune response to SARS-CoV-2. Nearly every sample came with metadata listing a de-identified subject ID, COVID-19 status, age in years and sex. The paper's findings and limits, for the study overall: How much clinical and demographic metadata was included differed by source and by participant, and the metadata was provided uncurated.

The immunoSEQ Assay, a bias-controlled multiplex PCR, was used to amplify TCRbeta CDR3 regions from genomic DNA. The authors' analysis ran thus. Nucleated cell counts per sample were estimated from amplification of reference gene primers within the assay. To quantify the absolute abundance of each unique TCRbeta CDR3 rearrangement, sequence reads were collapsed and filtered. For each sample, productive Simpson clonality was calculated by taking the square root of Simpson's diversity index across productive rearrangements. TCRdb mirrors the immuneACCESS table, restricted to in-frame sequences. Some clones are absent from its copies; in checked studies, under half trace to an unresolved V gene, and the reason for the others is unknown. D and trimming were read from the DNA, whereas the V and J calls and clone size are those reported in that table. Counted in this sample were some 140,000 clones; about 73% of them appeared once. The leading ten clones occupy roughly 1.5% of the sample.

Including cysteine and phenylalanine, the CDR3 has 15 amino acids. The read is trimmed to its CDR3 DNA, 45 bases read in frame from base 1. The trim is 4 bases for V and 7 bases for J, with a gap of 16 bases between the germline ends. Sequences KGHSY (CDR1) and FQNENV (CDR2) are obtained from the germline V gene. Collaborating institutions collected whole blood in K2EDTA tubes following their own protocols. For TCRbeta analysis, collaborator samples were shipped as frozen whole blood, as isolated PBMCs, or as DNA extracted from either sample type. The receptor comes from a man aged 80 or over with acute or convalescent COVID-19. The sample consisted of peripheral blood. The chain joins TRBV16 to TRBJ1-4; no confident D gene assignment can be made. The sequenced DNA: TGTGCCAGCAGCCCCCTTCTAACTCGGGGTGAAAAACTGTTTTTT. Its coded protein is CASSPLLTRGEKLFF. Reference TRBV16 and TRBJ1-4 proteins supply the regions before and after the CDR3; the full variable domain is: GEEVAQTPKHLVRGEGQKAKLYCAPIKGHSYVFWYQQVLKNEFKFLISFQNENVFDETGMPKERFSAKCLPNSPCSLEIQATKLEDSAVYFCASSPLLTRGEKLFFGSGTQLSVL.